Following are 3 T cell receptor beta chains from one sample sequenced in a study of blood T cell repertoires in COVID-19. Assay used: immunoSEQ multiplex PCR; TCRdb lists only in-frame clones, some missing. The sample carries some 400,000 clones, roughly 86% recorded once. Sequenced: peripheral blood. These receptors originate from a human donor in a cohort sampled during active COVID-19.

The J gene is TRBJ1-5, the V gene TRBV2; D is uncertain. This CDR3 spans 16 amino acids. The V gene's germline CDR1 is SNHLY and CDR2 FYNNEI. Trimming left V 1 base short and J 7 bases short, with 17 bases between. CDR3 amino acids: CASSEEVRLRWQPQHF. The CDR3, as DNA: TGTGCCAGCAGTGAAGAGGTTAGGTTGAGGTGGCAGCCCCAGCATTTT.

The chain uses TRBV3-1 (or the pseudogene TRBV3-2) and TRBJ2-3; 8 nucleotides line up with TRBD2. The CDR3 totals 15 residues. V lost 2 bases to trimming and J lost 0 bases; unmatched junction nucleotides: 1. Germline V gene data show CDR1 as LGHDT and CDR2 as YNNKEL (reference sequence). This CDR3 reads CASSQPGGSTDTQYF. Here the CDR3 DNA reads TGTGCCAGCAGCCAACCGGGAGGGAGCACAGATACGCAGTATTTT.

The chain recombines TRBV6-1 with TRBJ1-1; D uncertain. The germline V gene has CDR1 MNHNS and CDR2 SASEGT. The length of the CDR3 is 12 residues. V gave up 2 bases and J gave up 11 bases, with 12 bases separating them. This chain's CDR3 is CASSELGVLAFF. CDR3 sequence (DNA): TGTGCCAGCAGTGAACTCGGGGTATTGGCTTTCTTT.